This TCR beta chain was retrieved from a study of cytomegalovirus exposure and HLA in healthy donors. General observations from the study: Donor immune exposure was known only as CMV serostatus.

The CDR3 loop spans 14 amino acids. The germline V gene has CDR1 SGHVS and CDR2 FQNEAQ. Trimming took 4 bases from V and 4 from J, leaving 11 bases between them. To note about this clone: What it binds is unknown.

PCR was performed using 60 Vbeta and 13 Jbeta primers. Generated by immunoSEQ multiplex PCR, the TCRdb table keeps only in-frame clones and is missing some. There are fewer than 250,000 clones in the sample; more than 65% occur only once, and approximately 2.8% lies in the top ten. This chain connects TRBV7-8 to TRBJ2-1; TRBD2 is a possible D gene (5 bases). Sample: PBMCs. The origin of this receptor is a woman aged 25 to 39 in good health and CMV-seropositive. This CDR3 is CASSSDGGYNEQFF. The CDR3 DNA follows: TGTGCCAGCAGCTCGGACGGAGGATACAATGAGCAGTTCTTC.